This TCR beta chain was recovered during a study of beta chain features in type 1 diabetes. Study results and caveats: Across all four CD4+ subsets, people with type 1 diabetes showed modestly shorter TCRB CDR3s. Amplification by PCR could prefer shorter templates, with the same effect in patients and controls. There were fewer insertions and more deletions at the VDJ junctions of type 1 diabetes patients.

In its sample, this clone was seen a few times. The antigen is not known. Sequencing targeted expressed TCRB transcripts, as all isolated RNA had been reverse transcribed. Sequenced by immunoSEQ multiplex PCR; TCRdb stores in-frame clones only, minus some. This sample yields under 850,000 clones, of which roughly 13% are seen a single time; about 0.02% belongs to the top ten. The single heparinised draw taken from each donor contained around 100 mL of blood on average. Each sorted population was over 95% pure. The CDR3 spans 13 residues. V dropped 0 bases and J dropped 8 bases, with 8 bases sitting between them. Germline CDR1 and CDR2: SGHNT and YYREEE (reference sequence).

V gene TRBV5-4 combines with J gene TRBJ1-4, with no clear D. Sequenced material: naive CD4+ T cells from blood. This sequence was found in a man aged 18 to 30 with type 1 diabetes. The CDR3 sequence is CASSLEGREKLFF. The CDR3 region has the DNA TGTGCCAGCAGCTTGGAAGGGCGCGAAAAACTGTTTTTT.